What follows describes a single T cell receptor beta chain. Its antigen is not known. The data were obtained in a study of shared clonotypes between healthy human individuals. Study-wide findings and caveats: In having few donors, the study represented limited genetic and exposure-history diversity.

Donors included only healthy HIV-negative adults lacking recent acute infections or vaccinations. This CDR3 is 16 amino acids long. Germline loops: CDR1 MGHDK, CDR2 SYGVNS. Trimming stripped 3 bases from V and 0 bases from J, with 11 bases between. Sequenced by immunoSEQ multiplex PCR; TCRdb stores in-frame clones only, minus some. This repertoire shows about 710,000 clones, over 60% found once; its top ten account for approximately 2%. The sequence was obtained from a woman aged 25 to 39 in good health. The material sequenced was memory CD4+ T cells sorted from blood. Subset defined: CD45RA-negative fraction. V is TRBV25-1 and J is TRBJ2-2; no firm D call. CDR3 bases: TGTGCCAGCAGTGATAGGATGGATACGAACACCGGGGAGCTGTTTTTT. It codes for CASSDRMDTNTGELFF. Full variable domain (rest looked up from reference TRBV25-1 and TRBJ2-2): EADIYQTPRYLVIGTGKKITLECSQTMGHDKMYWYQQDPGMELHLIHYSYGVNSTEKGDLSSESTVSRIRTEHFPLTLESARPSHTSQYLCASSDRMDTNTGELFFGEGSRLTVL.